The 20 T cell receptor beta chains presented below share a single source sample, sequenced in a study of blood T cell repertoires in COVID-19 (TCRdb year 2020). Libraries were built with the immunoSEQ multiplex PCR assay. Not all clones reach the TCRdb copy of this immuneACCESS table, which keeps in-frame sequences only. Checked studies attribute under half of the gap to unresolved V genes and leave the rest unexplained. The table for this sample lists 85,000 to 120,000 clones; more than 85% of them were counted only once. Around 4.4% of the sample comes from the top ten. Material: peripheral blood. The receptors derive from a man younger than 35 with acute or convalescent COVID-19.

The rearrangement links TRBV6-5 to TRBJ1-3; D call uncertain. V shed 2 bases and J shed 1 base, with 9 bases lying between them. The germline gives CDR1 MNHEY, CDR2 SVGAGI. The CDR3 sequence is 15 residues long. CDR3 coding DNA: TGTGCCAGCAGTTACACCCAGAATTCTGGAAACACCATATATTTT. This sequence encodes CASSYTQNSGNTIYF.

The chain has TRBV6-5 and TRBJ1-6; no clear D gene. This CDR3 has 12 amino acids. V was trimmed by 4 bases and J by 8 bases, leaving 6 bases between them. Germline CDR1 is MNHEY and CDR2 is SVGAGI. The CDR3 region is CASSSRDSPLHF. CDR3 coding DNA: TGTGCCAGCAGTTCGAGGGATTCACCCCTCCACTTT.

V and J are TRBV30 and TRBJ1-6; D perhaps matches TRBD1 (6 bases). V was pared by 2 bases and J by 7 bases, with 15 bases between. CDR1 and CDR2 from the germline V gene are GTSNPN and SVGIG (reference sequence). The CDR3 runs to 15 residues. CDR3 coding DNA: TGTGCCTGGAGTCCCACAGGGCTCCTCAATTCACCCCTCCACTTT. This codes for CAWSPTGLLNSPLHF.

The rearrangement links TRBV6-1 to TRBJ2-7; possible D gene TRBD2, 6 bases. In germline, CDR1 is MNHNS, CDR2 SASEGT. V lost 3 bases, J lost 1 base, and 13 bases lay in between. The CDR3 runs 15 residues. CDR3 loop: CASSDKASESYEQYF. CDR3 sequence (DNA): TGTGCCAGCAGTGATAAGGCTAGCGAGTCCTACGAGCAGTACTTC.

The chain is built from TRBV9 and TRBJ2-3, with D tentatively TRBD2 (5 bases). Trimming took off 4 bases at V and 3 bases at J, with 12 bases between the two ends. The CDR3 runs 14 residues. Germline CDR1 is SGDLS and CDR2 is YYNGEE. For the CDR3, the DNA is TGTGCCAGCAGCCCAGGAGGTGGTACAGATACGCAGTATTTT. Translation: CASSPGGGTDTQYF.

The V call is TRBV5-8, the J call TRBJ1-1, with D possibly being TRBD1 (5 bases). The CDR3 extends over 13 amino acids. CDR1 is SGHTS, CDR2 YDEGEE, per germline. The V end lost 4 bases, the J end lost 4 bases, and 11 bases lay between the germline ends. CDR3 nucleotide sequence: TGTGCCAGCAGCCAACAGGTTACCACTGAAGCTTTCTTT. Its translation is CASSQQVTTEAFF. Full variable domain (rest looked up from reference TRBV5-8 and TRBJ1-1): EAGVTQSPTHLIKTRGQQATLRCSPISGHTSVYWYQQALGLGLQFLLWYDEGEERNRGNFPPRFSGRQFPNYSSELNVNALELEDSALYLCASSQQVTTEAFFGQGTRLTVV.

The V call is TRBV5-4, the J call TRBJ2-2; 9 bases agree with TRBD1. CDR3 length: 17 residues. The germline gives CDR1 SGHNT, CDR2 YYREEE (reference sequence). After removal of 0 bases from V and 6 bases from J, the junction contained 9 bases not matched to a gene. The CDR3 loop is CASSLDSQGARAGELFF. The CDR3 nucleotides are TGTGCCAGCAGCTTGGATTCACAGGGGGCACGGGCCGGGGAGCTGTTTTTT.

The V gene is TRBV6-5, the J gene TRBJ1-3, with D perhaps matching TRBD1 (6 bases). This CDR3 region has 15 residues. V shed 0 bases and J shed 4 bases, with 10 bases lying between them. Per the germline V gene, CDR1 is MNHEY and CDR2 is SVGAGI. In DNA form, the CDR3 reads TGTGCCAGCAGTTACTCGCAGGGGAGCGGAAACACCATATATTTT. This encodes CASSYSQGSGNTIYF.

V usage is TRBV5-4 and J usage is TRBJ1-3; D perhaps matches TRBD1 (5 bases). The CDR3 sequence is 13 residues long. V lost 7 bases, J lost 3 bases, and 11 bases lay in between. CDR1 and CDR2 from the germline V gene are SGHNT and YYREEE (reference sequence). The CDR3 reads CASWGGSGNTIYF. As DNA, the CDR3 is TGTGCCAGCTGGGGGGGTAGTGGAAACACCATATATTTT.

The chain is built from TRBV18 and TRBJ2-7; 9 bases match TRBD1. The CDR3 is made up of 16 amino acids. Germline loops: CDR1 KGHSH, CDR2 LQKENI. The J segment lost 3 bases and the V segment lost 6 bases, leaving 12 bases of the junction unmatched. Written as DNA, the CDR3 is TGTGCCAGCTCTCGGAAAACCGGGACAGGGATCTACGAGCAGTACTTC. This gives the protein CASSRKTGTGIYEQYF.

The chain links TRBV6-2 or TRBV6-3 to TRBJ2-7; 8 bases match TRBD1. The CDR3 covers 15 residues. The germline gives CDR1 MNHEY, CDR2 SVGEGT. V shed 5 bases, J shed 2 bases, and the junction held 8 bases outside the gene matches. The DNA for the CDR3 is TGTGCCAGCAGTACGCGGACAGGGATGACCTACGAGCAGTACTTC. The encoded protein is CASSTRTGMTYEQYF.

This chain links TRBV13 with TRBJ1-3; no definite D call. Trimming removed 4 bases from V and 0 bases from J, with 7 bases in between. The CDR3 is 14 residues long. CDR1 and CDR2 (germline): PRHDT, FYEKMQ (reference sequence). For the CDR3, the DNA is TGTGCCAGCAGCTACCAGTACTCTGGAAACACCATATATTTT. As protein: CASSYQYSGNTIYF. Drawing the rest from reference TRBV13 and TRBJ1-3, the complete variable domain is AAGVIQSPRHLIKEKRETATLKCYPIPRHDTVYWYQQGPGQDPQFLISFYEKMQSDKGSIPDRFSAQQFSDYHSELNMSSLELGDSALYFCASSYQYSGNTIYFGEGSWLTVV.

The J gene is TRBJ1-1, the V gene TRBV30, with TRBD1 matching 7 bases. The CDR3 totals 13 residues. V gave up 3 bases and J gave up 7 bases; unmatched junction bases: 8. Germline CDR1 reads GTSNPN; CDR2 reads SVGIG (reference sequence). The CDR3 sequence is CAWSGDRLYEAFF. The CDR3 bases are TGTGCCTGGAGCGGGGACAGACTATATGAAGCTTTCTTT. Supplemented by reference TRBV30 and TRBJ1-1, the full variable domain reads SQTIHQWPATLVQPVGSPLSLECTVEGTSNPNLYWYRQAAGRGLQLLFYSVGIGQISSEVPQNLSASRPQDRQFILSSKKLLLSDSGFYLCAWSGDRLYEAFFGQGTRLTVV.

The V gene is TRBV30, the J gene TRBJ2-2; D is undetermined. Between the trimmed V and J ends, which lost 6 bases and 7 bases, there was a span of 21 bases. The length of the CDR3 is 15 residues. CDR1 is GTSNPN and CDR2 is SVGIG in the germline V gene (reference sequence). CDR3 loop: CACSPLRSLHGELFF. The CDR3 bases are TGTGCCTGCTCTCCTTTGCGGAGTCTGCACGGGGAGCTGTTTTTT.

The V gene is TRBV7-6, the J gene TRBJ1-1; 11 positions match TRBD1. The germline gives CDR1 SGHVS, CDR2 FNYEAQ. This CDR3 comprises 17 residues. V dropped 0 bases and J dropped 2; count of bases not matched to a gene: 5. CDR3 sequence: CASSLAGTGGFNTEAFF. CDR3 in DNA: TGTGCCAGCAGCTTAGCCGGGACAGGGGGGTTTAACACTGAAGCTTTCTTT.

The chain combines TRBV11-2 with TRBJ2-1, with D maybe TRBD1 (5 bases). The CDR3 totals 13 residues. The germline CDR1 and CDR2 sequences are SGHAT and FQNNGV. Trimming shortened V by 1 base and J by 8 bases, and 9 bases separated the two germline ends. Written as DNA, the CDR3 is TGTGCCAGCAGCTTAGTGGGGCCCGATGAGCAGTTCTTC. Its translation is CASSLVGPDEQFF.

The genes are TRBV9 and TRBJ1-1; D is perhaps TRBD1 (5 bases). Germline loops: CDR1 SGDLS, CDR2 YYNGEE. CDR3 length: 13 amino acids. Trimming stripped 1 base from V and 5 bases from J, with 9 bases between. In DNA form, the CDR3 reads TGTGCCAGCAGCGTAATCAGGGTAACTGAAGCTTTCTTT. This translates into CASSVIRVTEAFF.

For this clone: This sample includes further DNA sequences coding for the same CDR3. This chain connects TRBV18 to TRBJ2-2, with TRBD1 matching 9 bases. Germline CDR1 KGHSH, CDR2 LQKENI. The CDR3 runs 14 residues. V shed 3 bases, J shed 7 bases, and the junction held 3 bases outside the gene matches. For the CDR3, the DNA is TGTGCCAGCTCACCGGGACAGGGAATCGGGGAGCTGTTTTTT. Translation gives CASSPGQGIGELFF.

The chain joins TRBV20-1 to TRBJ1-5; 9 nucleotides agree with TRBD1. V trimming: 3 bases; J trimming: 6 bases; junction bases outside the gene matches: 9. The CDR3 runs 15 residues. The V gene's germline CDR1 is DFQATT and CDR2 SNEGSKA (reference sequence). This CDR3 reads CSASRTGALSQPQHF. CDR3 sequence (DNA): TGCAGTGCTAGTAGGACAGGGGCGTTAAGTCAGCCCCAGCATTTT.

The chain carries TRBV11-2 and TRBJ2-3; D remains ambiguous. The CDR3 extends over 13 amino acids. Germline V gene data show CDR1 as SGHAT and CDR2 as FQNNGV. Trimming cost V 1 base and J 1 base, with 3 bases left between them. CDR3 coding DNA: TGTGCCAGCAGCTTAGGCGGCACAGATACGCAGTATTTT. The encoded protein is CASSLGGTDTQYF.